This T cell receptor (beta chain) was profiled in a study of glioma-infiltrating T cells. Findings and limits, study-wide: Above-expected tissue-blood divergence occurred in all gliomas, most in low-grade ones. Very few CDR3 sequences were shared between tissue and blood.

Using RNA template, CDR3s of TCR alpha and beta were amplified with iRepertoire arm-PCR. For one-step reverse transcription and amplification, 100-400 ng of tissue mRNA or PBMC total RNA was used. Each CDR3 protein is one row after TCRdb ran MiXCR on the multiplex PCR reads. The table has approximately 40,000 distinct CDR3 sequences, about 22% seen once. The CDR3 has 15 amino acids. V lost 8 bases and J lost 1; bases outside the gene matches: 8. Germline CDR1 SGHVS, CDR2 FNYEAQ. This clonotype was counted ten times or more. Its antigen is not known. The sequenced material came from glioma tissue, nonneoplastic brain tissue, or PBMCs (not recorded which). The chain carries TRBV7-6 and TRBJ2-1, with 7 nucleotides matching TRBD1. This receptor was taken from a human donor with low-grade glioma or glioblastoma, undergoing nonglioma brain surgery, or in good health (not recorded which). CDR3 sequence (DNA): TGTGCCAGCCGCCGGACAGGTGGTTCCTACAATGAGCAGTTCTTC. Translated, it gives CASRRTGGSYNEQFF.